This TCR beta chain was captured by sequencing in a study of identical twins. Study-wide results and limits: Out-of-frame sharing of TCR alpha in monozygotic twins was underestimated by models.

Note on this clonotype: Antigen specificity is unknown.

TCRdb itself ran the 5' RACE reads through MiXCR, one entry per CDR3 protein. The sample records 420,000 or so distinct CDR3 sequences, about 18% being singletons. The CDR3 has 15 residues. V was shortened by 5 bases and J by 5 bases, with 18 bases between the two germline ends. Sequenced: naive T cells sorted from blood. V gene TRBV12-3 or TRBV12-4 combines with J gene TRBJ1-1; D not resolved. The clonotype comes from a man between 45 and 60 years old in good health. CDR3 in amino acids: CASSQAVGLGTEAFF. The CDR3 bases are TGTGCCAGCAGTCAGGCCGTCGGGCTTGGGACTGAAGCTTTCTTT.